Listed here is a single TCR beta chain. The data were obtained in a study of blood T cell repertoires in COVID-19. Looked up from germline, CDR1 is SGHVS and CDR2 is FQNEAQ. The junction had 17 bases not matched to a gene; V was cut back by 5 bases and J by 7 bases. CDR3 length: 16 residues. Assay used: immunoSEQ multiplex PCR; TCRdb lists only in-frame clones, some missing. The repertoire consists of 70,000 to 80,000 clones, with 65% to 90% occurring once and the leading ten covering 40% to 45%. The rearrangement joins TRBV7-8 to TRBJ2-7; 7 bases fit TRBD1. Sequenced material: peripheral blood. The TCR originated in a man of 80 years or more with acute or convalescent COVID-19. CDR3 sequence (DNA): TGTGCCAGCAGCCGATCTCCTTCCGACAGGGCCAGGGAGCAGTACTTC. Protein sequence: CASSRSPSDRAREQYF. The full variable domain, rest sourced from reference TRBV7-8 and TRBJ2-7, is GAGVSQSPRYKVAKRGQDVALRCDPISGHVSLFWYQQALGQGPEFLTYFQNEAQLDKSGLPSDRFFAERPEGSVSTLKIQRTQQEDSAVYLCASSRSPSDRAREQYFGPGTRLTVT.